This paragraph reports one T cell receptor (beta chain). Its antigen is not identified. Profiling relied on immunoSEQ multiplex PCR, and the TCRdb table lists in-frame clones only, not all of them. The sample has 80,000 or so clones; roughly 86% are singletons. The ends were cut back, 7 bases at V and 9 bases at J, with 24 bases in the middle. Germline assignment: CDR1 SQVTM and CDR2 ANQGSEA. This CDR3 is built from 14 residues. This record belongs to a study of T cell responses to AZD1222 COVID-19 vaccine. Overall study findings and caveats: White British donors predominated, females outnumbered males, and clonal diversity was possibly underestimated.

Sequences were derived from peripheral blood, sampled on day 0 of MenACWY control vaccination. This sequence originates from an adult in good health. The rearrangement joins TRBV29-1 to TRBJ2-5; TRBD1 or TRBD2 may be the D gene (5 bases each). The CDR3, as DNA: TGCAGCGCTACTAGGGGCCGCCCCTCCAATCCCCAGTACTTC. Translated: CSATRGRPSNPQYF.